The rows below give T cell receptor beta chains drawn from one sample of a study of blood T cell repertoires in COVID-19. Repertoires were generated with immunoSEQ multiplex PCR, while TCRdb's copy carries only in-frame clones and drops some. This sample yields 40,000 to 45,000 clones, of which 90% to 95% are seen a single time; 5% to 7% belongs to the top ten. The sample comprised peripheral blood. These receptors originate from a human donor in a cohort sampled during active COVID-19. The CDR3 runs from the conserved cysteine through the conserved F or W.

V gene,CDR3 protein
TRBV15,CATSRDRPGEAFF
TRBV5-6,CASSSVETGVFYNEQFF
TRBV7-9,CASSTRLADTGDEQFF
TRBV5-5,CASSLGSGDSGGYQFF
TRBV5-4,CASSKAAAGEQFF
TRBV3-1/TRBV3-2,CASSQPSTGGKNYGYTF
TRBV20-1,CSASKTGFMNTEAFF
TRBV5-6,CASSPIREFDLGEQFF
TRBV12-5,CASGLVSNYGYTF
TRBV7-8,CASSLWRDPYGYTF